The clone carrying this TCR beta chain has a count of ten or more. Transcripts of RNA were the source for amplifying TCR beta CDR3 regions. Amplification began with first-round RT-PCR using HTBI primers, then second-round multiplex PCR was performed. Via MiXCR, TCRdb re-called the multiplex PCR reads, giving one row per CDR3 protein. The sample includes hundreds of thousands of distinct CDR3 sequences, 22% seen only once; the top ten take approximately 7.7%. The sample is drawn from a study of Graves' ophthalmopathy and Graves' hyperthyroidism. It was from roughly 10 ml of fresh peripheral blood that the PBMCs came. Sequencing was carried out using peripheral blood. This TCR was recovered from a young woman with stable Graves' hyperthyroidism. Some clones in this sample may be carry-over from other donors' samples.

The CDR3 DNA is TGTGCCTGGAGCCCCCGGGCTGAAGCTTTCTTT. Amino acid sequence: CAWSPRAEAFF. This chain uses TRBV30 with TRBJ1-1; D not certain. Germline values: CDR1 GTSNPN, CDR2 SVGIG (reference sequence). Trimming took off 3 bases at V and 6 bases at J, with 8 bases between the two ends. This CDR3 is built from 11 residues.